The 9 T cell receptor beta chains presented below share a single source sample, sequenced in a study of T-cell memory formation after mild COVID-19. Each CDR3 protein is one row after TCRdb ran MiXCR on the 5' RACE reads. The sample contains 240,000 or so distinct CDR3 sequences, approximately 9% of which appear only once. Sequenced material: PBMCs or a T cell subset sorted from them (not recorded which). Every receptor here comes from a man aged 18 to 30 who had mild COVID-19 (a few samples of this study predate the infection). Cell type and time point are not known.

The CDR3 DNA reads TGTGCCACGGGGGGACAGGGCCCCTACAATGAGCAGTTCTTC. Translation gives CATGGQGPYNEQFF. This chain uses TRBV24-1 with TRBJ2-1, with 9 bases that match TRBD1. With V trimmed by 10 bases and J by 2 bases, 5 bases remained unmatched. CDR1 and CDR2 (germline): KGHDR, SFDVKD. The CDR3 consists of 14 residues.

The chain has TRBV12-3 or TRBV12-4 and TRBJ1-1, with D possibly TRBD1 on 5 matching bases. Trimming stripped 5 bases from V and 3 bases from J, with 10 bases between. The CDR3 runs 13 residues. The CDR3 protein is CASSQGSHTEAFF. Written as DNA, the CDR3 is TGTGCCAGCAGTCAGGGTAGTCACACTGAAGCTTTCTTT.

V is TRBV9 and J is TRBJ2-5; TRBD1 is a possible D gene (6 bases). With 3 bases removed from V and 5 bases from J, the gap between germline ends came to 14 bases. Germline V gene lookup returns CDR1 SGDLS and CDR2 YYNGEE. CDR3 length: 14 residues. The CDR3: CASSGSQGMETQYF. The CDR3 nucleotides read TGTGCCAGCAGCGGCAGTCAGGGGATGGAGACCCAGTACTTC.

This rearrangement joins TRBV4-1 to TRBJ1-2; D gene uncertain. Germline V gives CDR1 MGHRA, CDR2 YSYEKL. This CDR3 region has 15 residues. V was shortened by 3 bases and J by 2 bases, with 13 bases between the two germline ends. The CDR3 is CASSHPTAGNYGYTF. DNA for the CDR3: TGCGCCAGCAGCCATCCGACGGCGGGGAACTATGGCTACACCTTC.

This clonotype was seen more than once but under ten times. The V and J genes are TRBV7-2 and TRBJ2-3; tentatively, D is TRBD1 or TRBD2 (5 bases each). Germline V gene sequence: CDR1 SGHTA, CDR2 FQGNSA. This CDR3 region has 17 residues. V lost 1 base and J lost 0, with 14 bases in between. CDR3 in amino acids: CASSLGPGGTSTDTQYF. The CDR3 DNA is TGTGCCAGCAGCTTAGGACCTGGGGGAACCAGCACAGATACGCAGTATTTT.

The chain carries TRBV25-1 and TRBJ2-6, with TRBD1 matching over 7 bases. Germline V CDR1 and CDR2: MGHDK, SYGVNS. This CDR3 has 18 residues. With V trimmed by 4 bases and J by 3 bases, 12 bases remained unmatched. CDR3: CASSARPGQSGGANVLTF. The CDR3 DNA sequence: TGTGCCAGCAGTGCCCGACCGGGACAGTCGGGTGGGGCCAACGTCCTGACTTTC.

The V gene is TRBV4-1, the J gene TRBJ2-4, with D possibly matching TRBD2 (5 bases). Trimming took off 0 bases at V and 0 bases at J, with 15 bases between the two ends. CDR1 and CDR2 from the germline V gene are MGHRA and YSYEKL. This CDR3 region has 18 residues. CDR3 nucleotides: TGCGCCAGCAGCCAAGAAGGAAGGACTGTCCTAGCCAAAAACATTCAGTACTTC. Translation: CASSQEGRTVLAKNIQYF.

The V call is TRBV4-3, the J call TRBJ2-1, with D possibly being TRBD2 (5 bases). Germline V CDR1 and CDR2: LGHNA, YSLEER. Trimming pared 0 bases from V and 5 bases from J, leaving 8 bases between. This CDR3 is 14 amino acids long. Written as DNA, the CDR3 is TGCGCCAGCAGCCAAGATATCGGGGACAATGAGCAGTTCTTC. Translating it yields CASSQDIGDNEQFF.

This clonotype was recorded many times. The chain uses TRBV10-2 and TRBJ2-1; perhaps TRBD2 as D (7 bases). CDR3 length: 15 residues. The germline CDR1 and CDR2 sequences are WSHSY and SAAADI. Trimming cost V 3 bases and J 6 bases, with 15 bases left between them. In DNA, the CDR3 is TGCGCCAGCAGTGATGTAGTGGGGGGGCGCAATGAGCAGTTCTTC. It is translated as CASSDVVGGRNEQFF.